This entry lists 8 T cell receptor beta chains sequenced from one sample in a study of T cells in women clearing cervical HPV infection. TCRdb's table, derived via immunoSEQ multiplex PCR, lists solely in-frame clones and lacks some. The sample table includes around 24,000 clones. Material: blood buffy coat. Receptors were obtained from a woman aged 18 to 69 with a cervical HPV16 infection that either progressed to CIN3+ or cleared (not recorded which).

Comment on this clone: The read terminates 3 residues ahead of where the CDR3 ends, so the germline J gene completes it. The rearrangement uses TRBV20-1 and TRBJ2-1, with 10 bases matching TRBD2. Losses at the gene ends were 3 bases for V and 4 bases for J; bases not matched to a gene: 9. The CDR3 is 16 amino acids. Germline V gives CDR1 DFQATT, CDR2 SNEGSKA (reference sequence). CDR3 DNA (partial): TGCAGTGCTAGTTGGACTAGCGGACAATGGTACAATGAG. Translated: CSASWTSGQWYNE. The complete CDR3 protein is CSASWTSGQWYNEQFF.

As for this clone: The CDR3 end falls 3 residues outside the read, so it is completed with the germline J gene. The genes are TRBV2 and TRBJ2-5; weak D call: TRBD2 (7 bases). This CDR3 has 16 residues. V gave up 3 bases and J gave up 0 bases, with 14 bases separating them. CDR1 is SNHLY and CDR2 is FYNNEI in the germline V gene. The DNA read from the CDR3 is TGTGCCAGCAGTGAGCGGGGGCGGGCGTACCAAGAGACC. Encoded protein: CASSERGRAYQET. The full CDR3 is CASSERGRAYQETQYF.

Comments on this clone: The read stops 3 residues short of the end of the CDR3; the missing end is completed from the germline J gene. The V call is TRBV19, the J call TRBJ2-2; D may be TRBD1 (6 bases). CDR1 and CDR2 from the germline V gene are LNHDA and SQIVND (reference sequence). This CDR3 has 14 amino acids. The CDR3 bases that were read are TGTGCCAGTAAAGACAGGAATCGGAATTCACCG. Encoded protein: CASKDRNRNSP. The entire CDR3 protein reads CASKDRNRNSPLFF.

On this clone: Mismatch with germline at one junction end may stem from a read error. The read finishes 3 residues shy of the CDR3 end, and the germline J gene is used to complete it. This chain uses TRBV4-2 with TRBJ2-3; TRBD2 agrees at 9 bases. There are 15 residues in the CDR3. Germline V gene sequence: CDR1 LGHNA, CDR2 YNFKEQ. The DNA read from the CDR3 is TGCGCCAGCAGCCCCGGGACTAGCTACCCAGATACG. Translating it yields CASSPGTSYPDT. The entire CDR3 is CASSPGTSYPDTQYF.

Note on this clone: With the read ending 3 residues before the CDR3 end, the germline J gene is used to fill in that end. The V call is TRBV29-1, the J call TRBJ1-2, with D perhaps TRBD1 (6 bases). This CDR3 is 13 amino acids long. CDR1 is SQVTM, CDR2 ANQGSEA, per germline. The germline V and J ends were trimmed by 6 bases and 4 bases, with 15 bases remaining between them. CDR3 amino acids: CSVLGGGGYGYTF. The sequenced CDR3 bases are TGCAGCGTCTTAGGGGGGGGCGGCTATGGC.

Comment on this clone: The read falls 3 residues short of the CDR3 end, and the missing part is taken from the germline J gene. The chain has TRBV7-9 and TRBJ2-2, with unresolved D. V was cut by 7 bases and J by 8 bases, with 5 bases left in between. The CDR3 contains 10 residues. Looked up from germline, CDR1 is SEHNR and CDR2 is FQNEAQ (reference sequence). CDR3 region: CASTRGELFF. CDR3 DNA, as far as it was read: TGTGCCAGCACGCGGGGGGAG.

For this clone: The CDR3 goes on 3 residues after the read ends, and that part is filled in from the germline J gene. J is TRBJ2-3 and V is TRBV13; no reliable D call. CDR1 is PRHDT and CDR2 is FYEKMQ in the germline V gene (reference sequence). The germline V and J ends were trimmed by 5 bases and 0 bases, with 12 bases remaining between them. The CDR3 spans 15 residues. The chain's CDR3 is CASSQGPISTDTQYF. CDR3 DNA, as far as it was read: TGTGCCAGCAGCCAAGGGCCCATCAGCACAGATACG.

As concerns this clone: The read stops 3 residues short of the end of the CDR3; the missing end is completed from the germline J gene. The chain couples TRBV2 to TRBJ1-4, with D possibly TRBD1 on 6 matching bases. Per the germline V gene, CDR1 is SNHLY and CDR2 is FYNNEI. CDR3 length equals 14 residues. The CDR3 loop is CASSQGRVNSPLFF. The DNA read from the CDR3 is TGTGCCAGCAGTCAGGGGCGGGTTAATTCACCA.